Included here is one TCR beta chain sequence, with context. Its antigen specificity is not known. The sample holds no much larger clone one base away, and base qualities are not on file. Its CDR3 holds 14 amino acids, cysteine through phenylalanine. The kept DNA is CDR3 alone, 42 bases in frame from the first base. From the germline V gene, CDR1 is SGHTA and CDR2 is FQGNSA. V sheds 4 bases and J sheds 6 bases, leaving 16 bases between their ends. The data were obtained in a study of shared clonotypes between healthy human individuals (dated by TCRdb to about 2020). General notes on the study: The cohort comprised a couple of women and a few men aged 18 to 49 years. For each donor, CD4 naive and CD4 memory were each given three plates, CD8 naive was given two plates, and CD8 memory was given one plate. To estimate repertoire size and how much clonotypes are shared between individuals, the study performed deep sequencing of blood TCR repertoires from roughly five healthy adults. To increase sequencing depth and limit assay-specific biases, different laboratories used diverse techniques to prepare libraries and sequence TCR repertoires. Per donor, leukapheresis produced somewhere between about 0.85 and 9.5 billion PBMCs. The research as a whole found: Pairwise subsampling led to the expectation that sequencing depth would affect the degree of clonotype sharing among donors. Higher generation probabilities were observed for clonotypes shared by all four sorted-subset donors than for non-shared clonotypes. Across four donors, roughly 5.4% of naive CD4, more than 3% of naive CD8, around 2.1% of memory CD4, and 0.4% of memory CD8 clonotypes were shared. Sampling was restricted to blood, and TCR repertoires in tissue are likely to differ from TCR repertoires in blood. The small number of donors limited the genetic and exposure-history diversity represented. Rarefaction of sorted-subset datasets indicated incomplete sequencing despite the large sequencing depth. Naive subsets generally had larger estimated clonotype richness than memory subsets did.

Healthy HIV-negative adults with no recently reported acute infections or vaccinations were included as donors. Every donor was a Caucasian adult living in Nashville, Tennessee, USA. CD4+ T cells were enriched by magnetic negative selection; naive cells were then positively selected on CD45RA, and the negative fraction formed the memory subset. Blood was collected by leukapheresis, and PBMCs were isolated by Ficoll-Histopaque density gradient centrifugation and then cryopreserved in liquid nitrogen vapor phase. Analytical flow cytometry was used to check the purity and quantity of each magnetically sorted T cell population. Each sorted fraction had its genomic DNA isolated and then quantified by UV absorbance on a Nanodrop 2000c. Using the deep immunoSEQ assay, TCR CDR3 regions were amplified from genomic DNA by multiplex PCR. Extracted genomic DNA from each cell subset was spread evenly across all wells of several immunoSEQ 96-well plates, with each plate serving as a replicate. Each replicate PCR for sorted subsets received 200 ng genomic DNA, equal to about 30,000 T cell genomes. Purified libraries were quantified with a Qubit 3.0 fluorometer, sized on a Bioanalyzer 2100, and re-quantified with the KAPA Library Quantification kit. Every immunoSEQ 96-well plate was sequenced on a dedicated single-read 150-cycle Illumina NextSeq 550 flow cell. In the authors' own workflow: Because the immunoSEQ output held only junctional sequences and lacked quality scores, the filtering could not match the filtering applied to full-length reads. To assign V/J genes and CDR3, sequences were annotated using PyIR, a Python wrapper for IgBLAST v1.9, with IMGT germline references. Reads were removed for weak V/J assignments (E-value above 1e-6), missing CDR3, stop codons, out-of-frame junctions, or ambiguous translated residues. V3J clonotypes were defined as sequences sharing the same inferred V gene, J gene, and CDR3 amino acid sequence. The percentage overlap between two repertoires was calculated by dividing the number of shared unique clonotypes by the size of the smaller repertoire. Richness of each repertoire was evaluated using RTK rarefaction, the Chao1 estimator, and Recon v2.1 estimates of unobserved clonotypes. For all TCRbeta clonotypes obtained by the gDNA method from a handful of donors, generation probabilities were computed with OLGA. Imported from immuneACCESS, the table was reduced by TCRdb to in-frame sequences with V and J called. These copies leave out some clones; in studies compared against another copy, an unresolved V gene accounts for under half, and the cause of the remainder is not known. Clone size and the V and J calls come from that table; the DNA yielded D and trimming. This sample is represented by over 400,000 clones; around 95% of them were singletons. About 0.068% of the sample goes to the ten largest clones.

The sequenced sample was naive CD4+ T cells sorted from blood. The sample's cell subset or site label is to be understood as: CD45RA+ positively selected. The V gene is TRBV7-2 and the J gene is TRBJ2-7, with no D gene named confidently. The clonotype comes from a woman aged 25 to 45 in good health. The CDR3 reads CASSSTTYRSEQYF. The DNA sequence is given as TGTGCCAGCAGCTCTACTACCTACAGATCCGAGCAGTACTTC.